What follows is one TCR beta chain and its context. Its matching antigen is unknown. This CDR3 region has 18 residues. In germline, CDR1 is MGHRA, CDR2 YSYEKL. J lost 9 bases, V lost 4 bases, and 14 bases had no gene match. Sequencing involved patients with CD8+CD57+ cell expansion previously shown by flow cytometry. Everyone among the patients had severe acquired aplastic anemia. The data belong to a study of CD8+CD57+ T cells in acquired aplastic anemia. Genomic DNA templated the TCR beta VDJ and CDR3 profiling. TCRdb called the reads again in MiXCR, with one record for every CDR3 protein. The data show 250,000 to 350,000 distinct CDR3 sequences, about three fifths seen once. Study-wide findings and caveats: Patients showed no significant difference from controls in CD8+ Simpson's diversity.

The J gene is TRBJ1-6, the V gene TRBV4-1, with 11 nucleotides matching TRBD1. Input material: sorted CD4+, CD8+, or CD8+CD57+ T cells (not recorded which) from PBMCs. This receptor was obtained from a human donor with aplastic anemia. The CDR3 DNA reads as TGCGCCAGCAGCCCACCCGGACAGGGGGCACTCCTAACTTCACCCCTCCACTTT. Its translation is CASSPPGQGALLTSPLHF.